The sample holds a few counts of the clone carrying this T cell receptor (beta chain). 5'RACE template switching added a universal primer site and UMIs to TCR cDNA. Using its own MiXCR run on the 5' RACE reads, TCRdb lists one record per CDR3 protein. The sample has a few hundred thousand distinct CDR3 sequences, around 8.6% seen once. V was pared by 8 bases and J by 3 bases, with 13 bases between. The CDR3 is 14 amino acids. Looked up from germline, CDR1 is LNHDA and CDR2 is SQIVND (reference sequence). The data are from a study of T cells after yellow fever vaccination. The sequencing used CD4+ T cells sorted from PBMCs, collected 5 days after the yellow fever booster vaccination. This receptor was identified in a man between 18 and 35 years old who received the YFV17D yellow fever vaccine. The chain uses TRBV19 and TRBJ2-2, with TRBD1 as a possible D gene (5 bases). The CDR3 reads CASRGRVDTGELFF. CDR3 bases: TGTGCCAGTCGAGGCAGGGTCGACACCGGGGAGCTGTTTTTT.